The 26 T cell receptor beta chains reported below all come from one sample, sequenced in a study of blood T cell repertoires in COVID-19. Data came from immunoSEQ multiplex PCR; TCRdb stores just in-frame clones and leaves some out. The data hold 200,000 to 250,000 clones, with 70% to 90% observed a single time. The sample comprised peripheral blood. These receptors were obtained from a middle-aged man with acute or convalescent COVID-19.

This clone was seen once. V and J are TRBV12-5 and TRBJ2-5, with 7 positions matching TRBD2. CDR1 LGHNT and CDR2 FRNRAP come from the germline V gene. The V gene end was trimmed by 5 bases and the J gene end by 5 bases; junction bases not matched to a gene: 11. The CDR3 spans 15 residues. DNA of the CDR3: TGTGCTAGTGGTAGGGGCAGCGGGGTGAGCGAGACCCAGTACTTC. This encodes CASGRGSGVSETQYF.

This clone has only one observation. The CDR3, as DNA: TGTGCCAGCAGATACAGGGGATCGAACACTGAAGCTTTCTTT. Residues: CASRYRGSNTEAFF. The J gene is TRBJ1-1, the V gene TRBV2; 7 nucleotides agree with TRBD1. Germline loops: CDR1 SNHLY, CDR2 FYNNEI. The CDR3 loop spans 14 amino acids. J gave up 1 base and V 6 bases, and 5 bases lay outside the gene matches.

This clone has just one count. This rearrangement joins TRBV11-2 to TRBJ1-2, with 10 bases aligning to TRBD1. Looked up from germline, CDR1 is SGHAT and CDR2 is FQNNGV. V lost 0 bases to trimming and J lost 8 bases; unmatched junction nucleotides: 9. The CDR3 has 16 residues. The CDR3 loop is CASSLDRDRGSGGYTF. In DNA form, the CDR3 reads TGTGCCAGCAGCTTAGATCGGGACAGGGGAAGTGGAGGCTACACCTTC.

The chain is built from TRBV28 and TRBJ1-1; TRBD1 matches at 7 bases. J lost 0 bases, V lost 6 bases, and 4 bases had no gene match. The CDR3 consists of 14 residues. Germline V CDR1 and CDR2: MDHEN, SYDVKM. The CDR3 spells CASSRQGLNTEAFF. CDR3 nucleotides: TGTGCCAGCAGCCGACAGGGTTTGAACACTGAAGCTTTCTTT. The full variable domain, completed using reference TRBV28 and TRBJ1-1, is DVKVTQSSRYLVKRTGEKVFLECVQDMDHENMFWYRQDPGLGLRLIYFSYDVKMKEKGDIPEGYSVSREKKERFSLILESASTNQTSMYLCASSRQGLNTEAFFGQGTRLTVV.

J is TRBJ1-2 and V is TRBV10-3; 11 nucleotides line up with TRBD1. V dropped 6 bases and J dropped 8; count of bases not matched to a gene: 5. From germline, CDR1 is ENHRY and CDR2 SYGVKD. The CDR3 loop spans 13 amino acids. CDR3 protein: CAIRGQGDGGYTF. The CDR3 nucleotides are TGTGCCATCAGGGGACAGGGGGACGGGGGCTACACCTTC.

This clone occurred once. J is TRBJ2-7 and V is TRBV6-5, with a tentative D call TRBD1 (6 bases). CDR1 and CDR2 from the germline V gene are MNHEY and SVGAGI. The CDR3 loop spans 12 amino acids. V was cut by 5 bases and J by 12 bases, with 17 bases left in between. As DNA, the CDR3 is TGTGCCAGCAGTCCCGCCAACAGGGTACTGTACTTC. As protein: CASSPANRVLYF.

The chain combines TRBV30 with TRBJ2-1; 9 nucleotides align to TRBD1. The J segment lost 5 bases and the V segment lost 4 bases, leaving 18 bases of the junction unmatched. The CDR3 runs to 18 residues. CDR1 GTSNPN and CDR2 SVGIG come from the germline V gene (reference sequence). The CDR3 DNA sequence: TGTGCCTGGATCCATAGGACAGGGGTTGGCGGAAATAACAATGAGCAGTTCTTC. It translates to CAWIHRTGVGGNNNEQFF.

The V gene is TRBV5-6, the J gene TRBJ1-3, with D possibly matching TRBD1 (5 bases). Per the germline V gene, CDR1 is SGHDT and CDR2 is YYEEEE. The CDR3 loop spans 15 amino acids. Deletions cut 0 bases from V and 0 bases from J, with 7 bases between. The CDR3 sequence is CASSLEGASGNTIYF. For the CDR3, the DNA is TGTGCCAGCAGCTTGGAAGGGGCCTCTGGAAACACCATATATTTT.

J is TRBJ2-4 and V is TRBV27; 7 bases line up with TRBD1. Losses at the gene ends were 5 bases for V and 0 bases for J; bases not matched to a gene: 7. Germline lookup yields CDR1 MNHEY and CDR2 SMNVEV (reference sequence). The CDR3 sequence is 16 residues long. CDR3 in amino acids: CASSLGTELAKNIQYF. CDR3 in DNA: TGTGCCAGCAGTCTAGGGACAGAGCTAGCCAAAAACATTCAGTACTTC.

This clone came up once. The V gene is TRBV9, the J gene TRBJ2-2, with D maybe TRBD1 (6 bases). Trimming stripped 3 bases from V and 7 bases from J, with 16 bases between. The germline gives CDR1 SGDLS, CDR2 YYNGEE. This CDR3 contains 15 residues. CDR3 nucleotides: TGTGCCAGCAGCGCGACAGTGTCGGACAGCGGGGAGCTGTTTTTT. Protein sequence: CASSATVSDSGELFF.

This chain uses TRBV3-1 (or the pseudogene TRBV3-2) with TRBJ2-5; tentatively, D is TRBD1 (6 bases). The germline CDR1 and CDR2 sequences are LGHDT and YNNKEL (reference sequence). Trimming took off 0 bases at V and 7 bases at J, with 15 bases between the two ends. The CDR3 spans 15 residues. CDR3 in amino acids: CASSQEGAPRGTQYF. As DNA, the CDR3 is TGTGCCAGCAGCCAAGAGGGAGCGCCCAGGGGGACCCAGTACTTC.

V usage is TRBV19 and J usage is TRBJ2-2; no clear D. Germline V gives CDR1 LNHDA, CDR2 SQIVND (reference sequence). This CDR3 comprises 15 residues. With 7 bases removed from V and 6 bases from J, the gap between germline ends came to 18 bases. The CDR3 DNA reads as TGTGCCAGTACCCCAAGAGTAGTAGTCGCCGGGGAGCTGTTTTTT. Its translation: CASTPRVVVAGELFF.

The chain combines TRBV5-8 with TRBJ1-3, with unresolved D. The germline gives CDR1 SGHTS, CDR2 YDEGEE. The CDR3 length is 18 residues. Trimming shortened V by 4 bases and J by 0 bases, and 20 bases separated the two germline ends. The CDR3 bases are TGTGCCAGCAGCACCCGAGGAGTGGCTCCTTTCTCTGGAAACACCATATATTTT. It yields the protein CASSTRGVAPFSGNTIYF.

This rearrangement joins TRBV5-1 to TRBJ2-2, with D tentatively TRBD1 (6 bases). Germline V CDR1 and CDR2: SGHRS, YFSETQ. This CDR3 contains 14 residues. V was pared by 4 bases and J by 1 base, with 8 bases between. The CDR3 here is CASSTTGNTGELFF. As DNA, the CDR3 is TGCGCCAGCAGCACGACAGGGAACACCGGGGAGCTGTTTTTT.

The rearrangement uses TRBV5-1 and TRBJ1-4, with a tentative D call TRBD1 (6 bases). Trimming left V 5 bases short and J 0 bases short, with 8 bases between. The CDR3 contains 14 residues. Looked up from germline, CDR1 is SGHRS and CDR2 is YFSETQ. CDR3 coding DNA: TGCGCCAGCAGAAAGGGGGCAACTAATGAAAAACTGTTTTTT. This codes for CASRKGATNEKLFF. The whole variable domain, filled in from reference TRBV5-1 and TRBJ1-4, reads KAGVTQTPRYLIKTRGQQVTLSCSPISGHRSVSWYQQTPGQGLQFLFEYFSETQRNKGNFPGRFSGRQFSNSRSEMNVSTLELGDSALYLCASRKGATNEKLFFGSGTQLSVL.

The CDR3 sequence is CASSQGLEDTQYF. In nucleotides, the CDR3 is TGCGCCAGCAGCCAAGGTCTAGAAGATACGCAGTATTTT. J is TRBJ2-3 and V is TRBV4-3, with D unclear. The V and J ends lost 1 base and 5 bases respectively, with 7 bases between them. The CDR3 sequence is 13 residues long. Germline CDR1 and CDR2: LGHNA and YSLEER.

The DNA of the CDR3 is TGCGCCAGCAGCCAAGATCGGGCCAAAGGGGCACAAGATACGCAGTATTTT. It specifies CASSQDRAKGAQDTQYF. The chain uses TRBV4-3 and TRBJ2-3, with TRBD1 as a possible D gene (5 bases). The CDR3 sequence is 17 residues long. V was cut by 0 bases and J by 5 bases, with 18 bases left in between. CDR1 and CDR2 from the germline V gene are LGHNA and YSLEER.

The chain couples TRBV15 to TRBJ2-7; tentative D call: TRBD1 (5 bases). CDR1 is LNHNV and CDR2 is YYDKDF in the germline V gene (reference sequence). The CDR3 has 13 residues. V was trimmed by 1 base and J by 1 base, leaving 5 bases between them. CDR3 in DNA: TGTGCCACCAGCAGAGCAGGGTCCTACGAGCAGTACTTC. Protein product: CATSRAGSYEQYF.

CDR3 region: CASLRRDGYEKLFF. As DNA, the CDR3 is TGTGCCAGTCTTCGGAGGGATGGTTATGAAAAACTGTTTTTT. V gene TRBV19 combines with J gene TRBJ1-4, with D unresolved. Trimming took off 8 bases at V and 6 bases at J, with 16 bases between the two ends. CDR1 and CDR2 (germline): LNHDA, SQIVND (reference sequence). The CDR3 covers 14 residues.

In its sample, this clone was seen a few times. This sequence joins TRBV19 and TRBJ2-7, with D possibly matching TRBD2 (5 bases). Germline CDR1 and CDR2: LNHDA and SQIVND (reference sequence). The CDR3 contains 15 residues. V was clipped by 4 bases and J by 3 bases, with 16 bases between them. The DNA for the CDR3 is TGTGCCAGTAGTACTACTCGGGGTCCAAGCTACGAGCAGTACTTC. Its protein product is CASSTTRGPSYEQYF.

The chain employs TRBV28 and TRBJ1-2; D call uncertain. Germline values: CDR1 MDHEN, CDR2 SYDVKM. The CDR3 has 12 amino acids. V lost 2 bases and J 2 bases, leaving 3 bases between the germline ends. The CDR3 DNA is TGTGCCAGCAGTTTAGGCAACTATGGCTACACCTTC. It is translated as CASSLGNYGYTF.

This clone was seen only a few times. This chain links TRBV5-4 with TRBJ2-7; D not certain. The CDR3 has 12 residues. The germline CDR1 and CDR2 sequences are SGHNT and YYREEE (reference sequence). V was clipped by 4 bases and J by 3 bases, with 8 bases between them. CDR3 sequence: CASSLPGYEQYF. CDR3 in DNA: TGTGCCAGCAGCCTCCCCGGCTACGAGCAGTACTTC. Variable domain in full (rest from reference TRBV5-4 and TRBJ2-7): ETGVTQSPTHLIKTRGQQVTLRCSSQSGHNTVSWYQQALGQGPQFIFQYYREEENGRGNFPPRFSGLQFPNYSSELNVNALELDDSALYLCASSLPGYEQYFGPGTRLTVT.

The V call is TRBV5-1, the J call TRBJ2-1, with a weak D call TRBD1 (6 bases). The V gene lost 0 bases and the J gene lost 4 bases, with 11 bases spanning the gap. This CDR3 spans 15 amino acids. Germline V CDR1 and CDR2: SGHRS, YFSETQ. This chain's CDR3 is CASSLDQGTYNEQFF. Here the CDR3 DNA reads TGCGCCAGCAGCTTGGATCAGGGGACATACAATGAGCAGTTCTTC.

V usage is TRBV19 and J usage is TRBJ2-1, with 8 bases aligning to TRBD2. Germline V gene data show CDR1 as LNHDA and CDR2 as SQIVND (reference sequence). The CDR3 has 16 residues. The trim removed 5 bases at V and 6 bases at J, leaving 12 bases unmatched. The CDR3 is CASSPQRGGASNEQFF. The CDR3 DNA is TGTGCCAGTAGTCCACAACGGGGGGGCGCCTCCAATGAGCAGTTCTTC. Filled out from reference TRBV19 and TRBJ2-1, the complete variable domain reads DGGITQSPKYLFRKEGQNVTLSCEQNLNHDAMYWYRQDPGQGLRLIYYSQIVNDFQKGDIAEGYSVSREKKESFPLTVTSAQKNPTAFYLCASSPQRGGASNEQFFGPGTRLTVL.

The chain links TRBV5-4 to TRBJ1-2; possibly TRBD1 for D (6 bases). CDR3 length: 16 residues. V gave up 4 bases and J gave up 8 bases, with 24 bases separating them. CDR1 and CDR2 from the germline V gene are SGHNT and YYREEE (reference sequence). The DNA for the CDR3 is TGTGCCAGCAGCCCAGGAGTTACAGGGAATCCGGGAGGCTACACCTTC. Amino acid sequence: CASSPGVTGNPGGYTF.

DNA of the CDR3: TGTGCCAGTCGGGACAGGTCGTCTGGAAACACCATATATTTT. The encoded protein is CASRDRSSGNTIYF. The V and J genes are TRBV19 and TRBJ1-3; 8 positions match TRBD1. J was trimmed by 1 base and V by 8 bases; bases with no gene match: 4. CDR3 length equals 14 residues. Germline loops: CDR1 LNHDA, CDR2 SQIVND (reference sequence). Full variable domain (missing parts from reference TRBV19 and TRBJ1-3): DGGITQSPKYLFRKEGQNVTLSCEQNLNHDAMYWYRQDPGQGLRLIYYSQIVNDFQKGDIAEGYSVSREKKESFPLTVTSAQKNPTAFYLCASRDRSSGNTIYFGEGSWLTVV.